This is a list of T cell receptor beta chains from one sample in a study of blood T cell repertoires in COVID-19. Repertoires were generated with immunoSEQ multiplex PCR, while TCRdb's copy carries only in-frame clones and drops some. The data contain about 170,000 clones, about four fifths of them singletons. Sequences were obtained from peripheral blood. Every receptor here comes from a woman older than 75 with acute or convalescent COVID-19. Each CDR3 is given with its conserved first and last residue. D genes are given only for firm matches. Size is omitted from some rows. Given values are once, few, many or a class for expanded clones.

cdr3_aa: CASSFSGSNRNEQFF
cdr3_nt: TGCGCCAGCAGCTTTAGCGGGAGTAATAGAAATGAGCAGTTCTTC
clone_size: few
d_call: TRBD2
j_call: TRBJ2-1
v_call: TRBV5-1

cdr3_aa: CATSRDIPQSTDTQYF
cdr3_nt: TGTGCCACCAGCAGAGATATCCCACAGAGCACAGATACGCAGTATTTT
clone_size: NA
d_call: NA
j_call: TRBJ2-3
v_call: TRBV15

cdr3_aa: CAWNLGATEAFF
cdr3_nt: TGTGCCTGGAATTTGGGGGCCACTGAAGCTTTCTTT
clone_size: once
d_call: NA
j_call: TRBJ1-1
v_call: TRBV30

cdr3_aa: CASSKWPRGLFQETQYF
cdr3_nt: TGTGCCAGCAGCAAATGGCCCCGCGGTCTTTTTCAAGAGACCCAGTACTTC
clone_size: once
d_call: NA
j_call: TRBJ2-5
v_call: TRBV21-1

cdr3_aa: CASSNGIAGEKLFF
cdr3_nt: TGTGCCAGCAGCAACGGGATAGCGGGGGAAAAGCTGTTTTTT
clone_size: NA
d_call: TRBD2
j_call: TRBJ2-2
v_call: TRBV6-5

cdr3_aa: CASSTIRGAKQPQHF
cdr3_nt: TGTGCCAGCAGTACTATCAGGGGGGCTAAACAGCCCCAGCATTTT
clone_size: NA
d_call: TRBD1
j_call: TRBJ1-5
v_call: TRBV28

cdr3_aa: CASSFPVVAGPTLISYEQYF
cdr3_nt: TGTGCCAGCAGCTTCCCCGTTGTAGCGGGACCTACCCTTATCTCCTACGAGCAGTACTTC
clone_size: NA
d_call: TRBD2
j_call: TRBJ2-7
v_call: TRBV7-6

cdr3_aa: CAWSVLDPIYDEQFF
cdr3_nt: TGTGCCTGGAGTGTCCTAGATCCTATCTACGATGAGCAGTTCTTC
clone_size: few
d_call: NA
j_call: TRBJ2-1
v_call: TRBV30

cdr3_aa: CASSLGGPGTDTQYF
cdr3_nt: TGTGCCAGCAGCTTGGGAGGCCCCGGCACAGATACGCAGTATTTT
clone_size: few
d_call: NA
j_call: TRBJ2-3
v_call: TRBV5-4

cdr3_aa: CASSIEGVWDTEAFF
cdr3_nt: TGTGCCAGTAGTATAGAGGGAGTTTGGGACACTGAAGCTTTCTTT
clone_size: NA
d_call: NA
j_call: TRBJ1-1
v_call: TRBV19

cdr3_aa: CASSLPGLFLSNQPQHF
cdr3_nt: TGCGCCAGCAGCTTGCCGGGACTTTTTCTTAGCAATCAGCCCCAGCATTTT
clone_size: few
d_call: NA
j_call: TRBJ1-5
v_call: TRBV5-1

cdr3_aa: CAIRDRVSPLHF
cdr3_nt: TGTGCCATCAGGGACAGGGTGTCACCCCTCCACTTT
clone_size: few
d_call: TRBD1
j_call: TRBJ1-6
v_call: TRBV10-3

cdr3_aa: CASREQQGPANQPQHF
cdr3_nt: TGTGCCAGTAGGGAACAACAGGGCCCCGCCAATCAGCCCCAGCATTTT
clone_size: NA
d_call: NA
j_call: TRBJ1-5
v_call: TRBV19

cdr3_aa: CAISESWGLEAFF
cdr3_nt: TGTGCCATCAGTGAGTCATGGGGACTTGAAGCTTTCTTT
clone_size: NA
d_call: NA
j_call: TRBJ1-1
v_call: TRBV10-3

cdr3_aa: CATSIGQGAGGYTF
cdr3_nt: TGTGCCACCAGCATAGGACAGGGGGCAGGGGGCTACACCTTC
clone_size: NA
d_call: TRBD1
j_call: TRBJ1-2
v_call: TRBV15

cdr3_aa: CASSYSTGVWYEQYF
cdr3_nt: TGTGCCAGCAGTTACTCGACGGGGGTTTGGTACGAGCAGTACTTC
clone_size: NA
d_call: NA
j_call: TRBJ2-7
v_call: TRBV6-5

cdr3_aa: CASFRQGAGGYTF
cdr3_nt: TGTGCCAGCTTTCGACAGGGGGCGGGAGGCTACACCTTC
clone_size: NA
d_call: TRBD1
j_call: TRBJ1-2
v_call: TRBV28

cdr3_aa: CASLGTAYNEQFF
cdr3_nt: TGTGCCAGCCTCGGGACAGCTTACAATGAGCAGTTCTTC
clone_size: NA
d_call: TRBD1
j_call: TRBJ2-1
v_call: TRBV19

cdr3_aa: CASSYPGGAGDTQYF
cdr3_nt: TGTGCCAGCAGTTACCCTGGGGGGGCTGGTGATACGCAGTATTTT
clone_size: NA
d_call: NA
j_call: TRBJ2-3
v_call: TRBV6-6

cdr3_aa: CASSFTQSYEQYF
cdr3_nt: TGTGCCAGCAGTTTTACCCAGTCCTACGAGCAGTACTTC
clone_size: NA
d_call: NA
j_call: TRBJ2-7
v_call: TRBV28

cdr3_aa: CAISGADANYGYTF
cdr3_nt: TGTGCCATCAGTGGGGCAGATGCTAACTATGGCTACACCTTC
clone_size: NA
d_call: NA
j_call: TRBJ1-2
v_call: TRBV10-3

cdr3_aa: CASSPYQGGVTDTQYF
cdr3_nt: TGTGCCAGCAGCCCATATCAGGGGGGAGTCACAGATACGCAGTATTTT
clone_size: NA
d_call: NA
j_call: TRBJ2-3
v_call: TRBV3-1/TRBV3-2

cdr3_aa: CASSPDRGVTPTYEQYF
cdr3_nt: TGTGCCAGCAGCCCAGACAGGGGAGTTACCCCCACCTACGAGCAGTACTTC
clone_size: NA
d_call: TRBD1
j_call: TRBJ2-7
v_call: TRBV7-6

cdr3_aa: CASSEIGGLSEKLFF
cdr3_nt: TGTGCCAGCAGTGAAATCGGGGGGCTTAGTGAAAAACTGTTTTTT
clone_size: NA
d_call: NA
j_call: TRBJ1-4
v_call: TRBV6-1

cdr3_aa: CASSSPRQSNYGYTF
cdr3_nt: TGTGCCAGCAGCTCGCCCCGACAGTCTAACTATGGCTACACCTTC
clone_size: few
d_call: NA
j_call: TRBJ1-2
v_call: TRBV7-2

cdr3_aa: CASSSNQREDSFEQFF
cdr3_nt: TGTGCCAGCAGCAGTAACCAGCGGGAAGATTCGTTTGAGCAGTTCTTC
clone_size: NA
d_call: NA
j_call: TRBJ2-1
v_call: TRBV21-1

cdr3_aa: CASQGTARSGELFF
cdr3_nt: TGTGCCAGTCAGGGGACAGCTCGATCTGGGGAGCTGTTTTTT
clone_size: few
d_call: TRBD1
j_call: TRBJ2-2
v_call: TRBV19

cdr3_aa: CASSYDSPTFYGYTF
cdr3_nt: TGTGCCAGCAGTTACGACAGTCCTACTTTCTATGGCTACACCTTC
clone_size: NA
d_call: NA
j_call: TRBJ1-2
v_call: TRBV6-2/TRBV6-3

cdr3_aa: CASSPWTGGLRTEAFF
cdr3_nt: TGTGCCAGCAGCCCATGGACAGGGGGTTTGCGGACTGAAGCTTTCTTT
clone_size: once
d_call: TRBD1
j_call: TRBJ1-1
v_call: TRBV4-2

cdr3_aa: CASSRVIDRYGATEQYF
cdr3_nt: TGTGCCAGCAGCCGCGTAATCGACAGGTATGGGGCCACCGAGCAGTACTTC
clone_size: once
d_call: NA
j_call: TRBJ2-7
v_call: TRBV16

cdr3_aa: CASSLRAGGDQETQYF
cdr3_nt: TGCGCCAGCAGCTTGAGGGCGGGAGGGGACCAAGAGACCCAGTACTTC
clone_size: NA
d_call: TRBD2
j_call: TRBJ2-5
v_call: TRBV5-1

cdr3_aa: CASSRTGVNEKLFF
cdr3_nt: TGTGCCAGCAGCCGGACAGGGGTGAATGAAAAACTGTTTTTT
clone_size: NA
d_call: TRBD1
j_call: TRBJ1-4
v_call: TRBV28

cdr3_aa: CASSLGGGGYTGELFF
cdr3_nt: TGTGCCAGCAGCCTCGGAGGGGGCGGCTACACCGGGGAGCTGTTTTTT
clone_size: NA
d_call: NA
j_call: TRBJ2-2
v_call: TRBV7-8

cdr3_aa: CASSLDSGSSYEQYF
cdr3_nt: TGTGCCAGCAGCTTAGATAGCGGAAGCTCCTACGAGCAGTACTTC
clone_size: many
d_call: NA
j_call: TRBJ2-7
v_call: TRBV11-2

cdr3_aa: CATQQGALYGYTF
cdr3_nt: TGTGCCACTCAACAGGGGGCGCTTTATGGCTACACCTTC
clone_size: NA
d_call: TRBD1
j_call: TRBJ1-2
v_call: TRBV10-3

cdr3_aa: CASSPQRQGSTDTQYF
cdr3_nt: TGTGCCAGCAGCCCCCAGCGACAGGGGAGCACAGATACGCAGTATTTT
clone_size: NA
d_call: TRBD1
j_call: TRBJ2-3
v_call: TRBV11-2

cdr3_aa: CSVAREADTGELFF
cdr3_nt: TGCAGCGTTGCCAGGGAGGCAGACACCGGGGAGCTGTTTTTT
clone_size: NA
d_call: NA
j_call: TRBJ2-2
v_call: TRBV29-1

cdr3_aa: CASSFEGGSYNEQFF
cdr3_nt: TGTGCCAGCAGTTTTGAGGGAGGAAGCTACAATGAGCAGTTCTTC
clone_size: NA
d_call: NA
j_call: TRBJ2-1
v_call: TRBV27

cdr3_aa: CASSVDRVPPEAFF
cdr3_nt: TGTGCCAGCAGCGTGGACAGGGTCCCGCCGGAAGCTTTCTTT
clone_size: NA
d_call: TRBD1
j_call: TRBJ1-1
v_call: TRBV5-6

cdr3_aa: CASTPSLNTEAFF
cdr3_nt: TGTGCCAGCACCCCCTCTTTGAACACTGAAGCTTTCTTT
clone_size: NA
d_call: NA
j_call: TRBJ1-1
v_call: TRBV28

cdr3_aa: CASSRDRVTGELFF
cdr3_nt: TGTGCCAGCAGCCGGGACAGGGTCACCGGGGAGCTGTTTTTT
clone_size: NA
d_call: TRBD1
j_call: TRBJ2-2
v_call: TRBV7-2

cdr3_aa: CASSFSPSYEQYF
cdr3_nt: TGTGCCAGCAGTTTTTCCCCGAGCTACGAGCAGTACTTC
clone_size: many
d_call: NA
j_call: TRBJ2-7
v_call: TRBV6-2/TRBV6-3

cdr3_aa: CASSYSGSWGDTQYF
cdr3_nt: TGTGCCAGCAGCTACAGCGGATCTTGGGGAGATACGCAGTATTTT
clone_size: NA
d_call: NA
j_call: TRBJ2-3
v_call: TRBV7-2

cdr3_aa: CASSLFIRVDLNTEAFF
cdr3_nt: TGTGCCAGCAGTTTATTCATCAGGGTTGACTTGAACACTGAAGCTTTCTTT
clone_size: many
d_call: NA
j_call: TRBJ1-1
v_call: TRBV28

cdr3_aa: CASSQDAGGGSSYNEQFF
cdr3_nt: TGTGCCAGCAGCCAAGATGCGGGGGGCGGCAGCTCCTACAATGAGCAGTTCTTC
clone_size: NA
d_call: TRBD2
j_call: TRBJ2-1
v_call: TRBV3-1/TRBV3-2

cdr3_aa: CASSSQTGGITEAFF
cdr3_nt: TGTGCCAGCAGTTCCCAGACAGGGGGCATCACTGAAGCTTTCTTT
clone_size: NA
d_call: TRBD1
j_call: TRBJ1-1
v_call: TRBV11-1

cdr3_aa: CASRAGVSTDTQYF
cdr3_nt: TGTGCCAGCCGAGCGGGAGTGAGCACAGATACGCAGTATTTT
clone_size: NA
d_call: TRBD2
j_call: TRBJ2-3
v_call: TRBV5-4

cdr3_aa: CSVGTASNYGYTF
cdr3_nt: TGCAGCGTCGGGACAGCCTCAAACTATGGCTACACCTTC
clone_size: NA
d_call: TRBD1
j_call: TRBJ1-2
v_call: TRBV29-1

cdr3_aa: CASSRDRSSHYGYTF
cdr3_nt: TGTGCCAGCAGCCGGGACAGGTCGTCTCACTATGGCTACACCTTC
clone_size: NA
d_call: TRBD1
j_call: TRBJ1-2
v_call: TRBV6-5